The clone carrying this T cell receptor beta chain occurred many times. This entry comes from a study of low-dose radiotherapy and immunotherapy resistance in tumors. Study context: Ipilimumab 1 mg/kg every six weeks, together with nivolumab 240 mg every two weeks, was given intravenously to patients. It was every two weeks, one day before radiation and immunotherapy, that intravenous cyclophosphamide 200 mg/m2 was given. Each patient took aspirin at a dose of 300 mg by mouth once daily over the course of four cycles, with dosing beginning on cycle 1 day 1.

With TRAV- and TRBV-specific primers, first-strand cDNA was made, covering the alpha and beta chains. For amplifying TCRs, the PCR ran for about 19 cycles with Phusion, which was used together with a constant-region primer and the adapter on the V primers. MiXCR was run by TCRdb on the reads, yielding one entry per CDR3 protein. Of 57,000 or so distinct CDR3 sequences in the sample, approximately 25% were seen once. The CDR3 is 12 amino acids. Trimming removed 5 bases from V and 3 bases from J, with 10 bases in between. The germline V gene encodes CDR1 SQVTM and CDR2 ANQGSEA. The time point denotes: before trial treatment.

The gene calls are TRBV29-1 and TRBJ2-5; D unresolved. The origin of this receptor is a male donor with prostate cancer. Sequencing used PBMCs, obtained before treatment. The CDR3 here is CSVMAAEETQYF. CDR3 in DNA: TGCAGCGTTATGGCAGCCGAAGAGACCCAGTACTTC.